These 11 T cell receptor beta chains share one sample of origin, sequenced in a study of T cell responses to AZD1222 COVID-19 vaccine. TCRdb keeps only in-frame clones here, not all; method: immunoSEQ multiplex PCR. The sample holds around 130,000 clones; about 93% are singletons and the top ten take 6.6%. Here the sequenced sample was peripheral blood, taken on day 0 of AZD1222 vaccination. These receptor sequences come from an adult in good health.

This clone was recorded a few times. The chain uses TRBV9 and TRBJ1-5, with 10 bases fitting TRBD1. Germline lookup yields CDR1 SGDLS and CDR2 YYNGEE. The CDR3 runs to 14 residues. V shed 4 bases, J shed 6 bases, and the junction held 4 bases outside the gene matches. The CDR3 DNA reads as TGTGCCAGCAGCCGGACAGGGGGAAGTCAGCCCCAGCATTTT. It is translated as CASSRTGGSQPQHF.

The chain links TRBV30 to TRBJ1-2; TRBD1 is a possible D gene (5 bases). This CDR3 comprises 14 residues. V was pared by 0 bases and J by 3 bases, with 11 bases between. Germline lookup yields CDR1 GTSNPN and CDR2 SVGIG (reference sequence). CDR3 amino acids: CAWSVTAGDYGYTF. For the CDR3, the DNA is TGTGCCTGGAGTGTGACAGCGGGGGACTATGGCTACACCTTC.

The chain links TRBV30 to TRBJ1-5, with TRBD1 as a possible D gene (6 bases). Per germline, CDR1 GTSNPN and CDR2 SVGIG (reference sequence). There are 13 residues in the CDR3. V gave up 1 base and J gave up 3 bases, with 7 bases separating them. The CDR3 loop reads CAWSGQANQPQHF. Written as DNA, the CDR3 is TGTGCCTGGAGTGGACAGGCCAATCAGCCCCAGCATTTT. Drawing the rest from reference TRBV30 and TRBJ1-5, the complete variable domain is SQTIHQWPATLVQPVGSPLSLECTVEGTSNPNLYWYRQAAGRGLQLLFYSVGIGQISSEVPQNLSASRPQDRQFILSSKKLLLSDSGFYLCAWSGQANQPQHFGDGTRLSIL.

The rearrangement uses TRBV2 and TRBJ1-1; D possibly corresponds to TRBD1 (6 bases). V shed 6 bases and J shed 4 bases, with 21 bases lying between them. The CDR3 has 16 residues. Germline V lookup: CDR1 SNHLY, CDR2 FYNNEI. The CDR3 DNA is TGTGCCAGCAGAAAGTGGGGGGGCGAGGTGGCCACTGAAGCTTTCTTT. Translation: CASRKWGGEVATEAFF.

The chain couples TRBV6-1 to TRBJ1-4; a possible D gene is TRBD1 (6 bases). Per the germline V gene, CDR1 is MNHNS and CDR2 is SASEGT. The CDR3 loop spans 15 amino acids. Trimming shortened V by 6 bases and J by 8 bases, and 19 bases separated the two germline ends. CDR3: CASSLDSSSGEKLFF. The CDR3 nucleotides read TGTGCCAGCAGCTTGGACAGTAGTTCGGGGGAAAAACTGTTTTTT.

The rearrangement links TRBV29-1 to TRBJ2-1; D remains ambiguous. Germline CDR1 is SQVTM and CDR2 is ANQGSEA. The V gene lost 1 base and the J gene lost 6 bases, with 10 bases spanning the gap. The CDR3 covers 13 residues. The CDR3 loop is CSVEGFASNEQFF. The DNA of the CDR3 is TGCAGCGTTGAAGGCTTTGCTTCCAATGAGCAGTTCTTC.

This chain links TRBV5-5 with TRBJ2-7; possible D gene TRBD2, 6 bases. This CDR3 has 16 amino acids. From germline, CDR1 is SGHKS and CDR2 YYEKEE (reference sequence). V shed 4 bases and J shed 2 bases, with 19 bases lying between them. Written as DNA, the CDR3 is TGTGCCAGCAGCCCAACCACCGGGAGAGGGGCCTACGAGCAGTACTTC. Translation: CASSPTTGRGAYEQYF. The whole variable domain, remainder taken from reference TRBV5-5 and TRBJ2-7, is DAGVTQSPTHLIKTRGQQVTLRCSPISGHKSVSWYQQVLGQGPQFIFQYYEKEERGRGNFPDRFSARQFPNYSSELNVNALLLGDSALYLCASSPTTGRGAYEQYFGPGTRLTVT.

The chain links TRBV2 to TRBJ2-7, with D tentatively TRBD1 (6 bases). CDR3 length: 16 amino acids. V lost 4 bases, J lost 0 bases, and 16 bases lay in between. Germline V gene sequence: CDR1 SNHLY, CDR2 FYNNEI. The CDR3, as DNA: TGTGCCAGCAGTGTACAGGGCTTTGGGAGCTCCTACGAGCAGTACTTC. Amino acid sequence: CASSVQGFGSSYEQYF.

CDR3 region: CSVGTGGGETQYF. CDR3 coding DNA: TGCAGCGTCGGGACAGGGGGTGGCGAGACCCAGTACTTC. V and J are TRBV29-1 and TRBJ2-5, with 11 bases fitting TRBD1. CDR3 length equals 13 residues. Germline assignment: CDR1 SQVTM and CDR2 ANQGSEA. With 6 bases clipped from V and 5 bases from J, the junction kept 5 bases outside the gene matches.

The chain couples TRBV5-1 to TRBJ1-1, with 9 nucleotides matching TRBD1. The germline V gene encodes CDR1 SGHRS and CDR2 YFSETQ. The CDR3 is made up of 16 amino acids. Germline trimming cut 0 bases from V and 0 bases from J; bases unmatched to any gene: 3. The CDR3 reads CASSLEDRGLNTEAFF. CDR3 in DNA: TGCGCCAGCAGCTTGGAGGACAGGGGATTGAACACTGAAGCTTTCTTT.

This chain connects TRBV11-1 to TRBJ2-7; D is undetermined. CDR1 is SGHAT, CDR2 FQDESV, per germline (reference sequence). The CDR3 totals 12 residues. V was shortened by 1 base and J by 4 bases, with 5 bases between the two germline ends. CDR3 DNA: TGTGCCAGCAGCTTAGATATGTACGAGCAGTACTTC. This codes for CASSLDMYEQYF.